Listed here are 30 T cell receptor beta chains from one sample, sequenced in a study of cytomegalovirus exposure and HLA in healthy donors. The PCR employed 60 Vbeta primers together with 13 Jbeta primers. Sequencing used immunoSEQ multiplex PCR; TCRdb keeps in-frame clones, though not all of them. In all, the sample yields 65,000 to 95,000 clones. The sequencing input was PBMCs. Source of these receptors: a young man in good health and CMV-seronegative.

V usage is TRBV2 and J usage is TRBJ1-5, with a weak D call TRBD1 (5 bases). CDR1 and CDR2 (germline): SNHLY, FYNNEI. The CDR3 has 14 residues. V lost 11 bases and J 2 bases, leaving 16 bases between the germline ends. CDR3 region: CAVRRGEGNQPQHF. CDR3 nucleotides: TGTGCCGTACGGCGGGGGGAAGGCAATCAGCCCCAGCATTTT.

V gene TRBV7-7 combines with J gene TRBJ2-7; TRBD2 matches 7 bases. V shed 1 base and J 2 bases; nucleotides not matched to a gene: 8. The germline V gene has CDR1 SSHAT and CDR2 FNYEAQ (reference sequence). CDR3 length: 16 residues. CDR3 sequence reads: CASSLGRGLSAYEQYF. As DNA, the CDR3 is TGTGCCAGCAGCTTAGGTAGGGGACTATCCGCCTACGAGCAGTACTTC. Full variable domain (rest looked up from reference TRBV7-7 and TRBJ2-7): GAGVSQSPRYKVTKRGQDVTLRCDPISSHATLYWYQQALGQGPEFLTYFNYEAQPDKSGLPSDRFSAERPEGSISTLTIQRTEQRDSAMYRCASSLGRGLSAYEQYFGPGTRLTVT.

The chain carries TRBV7-9 and TRBJ1-2, with a tentative D call TRBD1 (6 bases). Trimming cost V 1 base and J 8 bases, with 17 bases left between them. Germline V CDR1 and CDR2: SEHNR, FQNEAQ (reference sequence). The length of the CDR3 is 15 residues. The chain's CDR3 is CASSLVGRGLLGYTF. The CDR3 DNA sequence: TGTGCCAGCAGCTTAGTGGGCAGGGGCCTGCTGGGCTACACCTTC.

The V call is TRBV18, the J call TRBJ2-5; 7 bases match TRBD1. This CDR3 comprises 14 residues. V was pared by 3 bases and J by 3 bases, with 4 bases of the junction left unmatched. Germline V CDR1 and CDR2: KGHSH, LQKENI. The CDR3 region has the DNA TGTGCCAGCTCACCTCCGGGACAGAAAGAGACCCAGTACTTC. This codes for CASSPPGQKETQYF.

V and J are TRBV30 and TRBJ1-1; possible D gene TRBD1, 5 bases. CDR3 length equals 13 residues. V gave up 0 bases and J gave up 11 bases, with 16 bases separating them. Germline lookup yields CDR1 GTSNPN and CDR2 SVGIG (reference sequence). Here the CDR3 reads CAWSVGGGLDAFF. The CDR3, as DNA: TGTGCCTGGAGTGTTGGGGGAGGTTTGGATGCTTTCTTT.

The chain couples TRBV2 to TRBJ1-5, with 8 bases identical to TRBD1. V was pared by 5 bases and J by 7 bases, with 7 bases of the junction left unmatched. This CDR3 contains 14 residues. Germline V lookup: CDR1 SNHLY, CDR2 FYNNEI. The CDR3 coding sequence is TGTGCCAGCAGTCGTGGACAGGGCGAACAGCCCCAGCATTTT. It encodes CASSRGQGEQPQHF.

This chain joins TRBV7-9 and TRBJ2-7; TRBD2 is a possible D gene (6 bases). The CDR3 is 12 residues long. Germline loops: CDR1 SEHNR, CDR2 FQNEAQ (reference sequence). The V gene lost 4 bases and the J gene lost 5 bases, with 9 bases spanning the gap. CDR3 protein: CASSYGSDEQYF. The CDR3 DNA sequence: TGTGCCAGCAGCTACGGGAGTGACGAGCAGTACTTC. The full variable domain, with the rest looked up from reference TRBV7-9 and TRBJ2-7, is DTGVSQNPRHKITKRGQNVTFRCDPISEHNRLYWYRQTLGQGPEFLTYFQNEAQLEKSRLLSDRFSAERPKGSFSTLEIQRTEQGDSAMYLCASSYGSDEQYFGPGTRLTVT.

The genes are TRBV7-6 and TRBJ1-2, with D perhaps matching TRBD1 (5 bases). V gave up 0 bases and J gave up 8 bases, with 10 bases separating them. This CDR3 is built from 13 residues. Germline loops: CDR1 SGHVS, CDR2 FNYEAQ. For the CDR3, the DNA is TGTGCCAGCAGCTTAGCGCGGGGGACCGGCTACACCTTC. It codes for CASSLARGTGYTF.

The CDR3 is CASSRGLAGGQGTQYF. The CDR3 region has the DNA TGTGCCAGCAGCCGAGGACTAGCGGGGGGGCAGGGTACGCAGTATTTT. The chain combines TRBV5-8 with TRBJ2-3; 15 bases map to TRBD2. This CDR3 spans 16 amino acids. Trimming cost V 4 bases and J 8 bases; bases outside gene matches: 8. Germline assignment: CDR1 SGHTS and CDR2 YDEGEE. The complete variable domain, with remaining parts taken from reference TRBV5-8 and TRBJ2-3, reads EAGVTQSPTHLIKTRGQQATLRCSPISGHTSVYWYQQALGLGLQFLLWYDEGEERNRGNFPPRFSGRQFPNYSSELNVNALELEDSALYLCASSRGLAGGQGTQYFGPGTRLTVL.

This sequence joins TRBV19 and TRBJ1-2; unclear D gene. Deletions cut 2 bases from V and 2 bases from J, with 9 bases between. Germline V gene lookup returns CDR1 LNHDA and CDR2 SQIVND (reference sequence). The CDR3 contains 14 residues. This CDR3 reads CASSIRERNYGYTF. Written as DNA, the CDR3 is TGTGCCAGTAGTATACGGGAAAGAAACTATGGCTACACCTTC.

The chain couples TRBV19 to TRBJ2-1; D is perhaps TRBD1 (5 bases). Germline V gene sequence: CDR1 LNHDA, CDR2 SQIVND (reference sequence). Trimming removed 5 bases from V and 4 bases from J, with 9 bases in between. This CDR3 has 13 residues. Written as DNA, the CDR3 is TGTGCCAGTAGTTTGACAGAGTACAATGAGCAGTTCTTC. Translation: CASSLTEYNEQFF.

This chain connects TRBV19 to TRBJ1-6, with D possibly matching TRBD1 (5 bases). The length of the CDR3 is 14 residues. Trimming took 1 base from V and 4 from J, leaving 5 bases between them. Germline V gene lookup returns CDR1 LNHDA and CDR2 SQIVND (reference sequence). In DNA form, the CDR3 reads TGTGCCAGTAGTATAGGACAGTATAATTCACCCCTCCACTTT. As protein: CASSIGQYNSPLHF.

The V gene is TRBV5-4, the J gene TRBJ2-7, with D possibly being TRBD1 (5 bases). V was cut by 2 bases and J by 9 bases, with 18 bases left in between. Germline CDR1 is SGHNT and CDR2 is YYREEE (reference sequence). There are 14 residues in the CDR3. The CDR3 region is CASSFWQGPGGQYF. The CDR3 DNA reads TGTGCCAGCAGCTTTTGGCAGGGTCCTGGCGGGCAGTACTTC.

The V and J genes are TRBV2 and TRBJ2-1; 9 nucleotides align to TRBD2. Germline trimming cut 3 bases from V and 7 bases from J; bases unmatched to any gene: 10. CDR3 size: 16 residues. The germline V gene has CDR1 SNHLY and CDR2 FYNNEI. The CDR3 DNA reads as TGTGCCAGCAGTGATCTGTCGCTAGCGGGATGGAATGAGCAGTTCTTC. The encoded protein is CASSDLSLAGWNEQFF.

V usage is TRBV29-1 and J usage is TRBJ2-1; TRBD2 is a possible D gene (7 bases). The length of the CDR3 is 15 residues. With 7 bases removed from V and 12 bases from J, the gap between germline ends came to 28 bases. CDR1 SQVTM and CDR2 ANQGSEA come from the germline V gene. CDR3 DNA: TGCAGCGCTGTGGGGGGCATAACTAGCACGGGGGGGCAGTTCTTC. Amino acid sequence: CSAVGGITSTGGQFF.

J is TRBJ2-1 and V is TRBV5-1, with D perhaps matching TRBD2 (6 bases). Germline assignment: CDR1 SGHRS and CDR2 YFSETQ. The CDR3 consists of 15 residues. Trimming stripped 4 bases from V and 7 bases from J, with 18 bases between. Here the CDR3 reads CASSTGVLESNEQFF. Written as DNA, the CDR3 is TGCGCCAGCAGCACGGGAGTCTTGGAGTCTAATGAGCAGTTCTTC.

Here the CDR3 reads CYRTASPNYGYTF. CDR3 nucleotides: TGTTACAGGACAGCCTCCCCTAACTATGGCTACACCTTC. The rearrangement joins TRBV6-1 to TRBJ1-2; tentatively, D is TRBD1 (6 bases). This CDR3 spans 13 amino acids. Germline CDR1 MNHNS, CDR2 SASEGT.

With regard to this clone: The junction departs from the called germline gene at one end, perhaps through a read error. The V gene is TRBV6-4, the J gene TRBJ2-3; 9 bases are shared with TRBD2. This CDR3 has 16 residues. Germline V gene lookup returns CDR1 MRHNA and CDR2 SNTAGT. Written as DNA, the CDR3 is TGTGCCAGCAGTGACTCGGCGGGGGGGCCTACAGATGCGCAGTATTTT. This translates into CASSDSAGGPTDAQYF.

The J gene is TRBJ2-2, the V gene TRBV9; 9 bases map to TRBD2. The CDR3 is 17 residues long. J was trimmed by 3 bases and V by 7 bases; bases with no gene match: 13. CDR1 is SGDLS, CDR2 YYNGEE, per germline. CDR3 in amino acids: CASGKGGTSRYTGELFF. CDR3 nucleotides: TGTGCCAGCGGTAAGGGGGGGACTAGCCGATACACCGGGGAGCTGTTTTTT.

The V gene is TRBV5-1, the J gene TRBJ2-7, with TRBD1 matching 7 bases. CDR1 SGHRS and CDR2 YFSETQ come from the germline V gene. V lost 0 bases, J lost 6 bases, and 6 bases stayed unmatched. The CDR3 covers 14 residues. CDR3 sequence (DNA): TGCGCCAGCAGCTTGGGACAGGGAATTGGCGAGCAGTACTTC. It yields the protein CASSLGQGIGEQYF.

The CDR3 nucleotides read TGTGCCAGCAGCCTGACTAGCGGGAGTGGGAATGAGCAGTTCTTC. The encoded protein is CASSLTSGSGNEQFF. This chain connects TRBV7-9 to TRBJ2-1; TRBD2 matches 12 bases. Germline V gives CDR1 SEHNR, CDR2 FQNEAQ (reference sequence). The trim removed 5 bases at V and 7 bases at J, leaving 6 bases unmatched. The CDR3 loop spans 15 amino acids.

The rearrangement joins TRBV5-6 to TRBJ2-5; TRBD2 agrees at 7 bases. The CDR3 has 14 residues. The germline gives CDR1 SGHDT, CDR2 YYEEEE. V dropped 4 bases and J dropped 1; count of bases not matched to a gene: 4. The CDR3 DNA follows: TGTGCCAGCAGCAGAGGGACTATCCAAGAGACCCAGTACTTC. Residues: CASSRGTIQETQYF.

The rearrangement joins TRBV2 to TRBJ2-3, with 13 nucleotides matching TRBD2. Germline CDR1 SNHLY, CDR2 FYNNEI. The length of the CDR3 is 14 residues. J was trimmed by 2 bases and V by 10 bases; bases with no gene match: 3. This chain's CDR3 is CATGLAGVTDTQYF. DNA for the CDR3: TGTGCCACCGGACTAGCGGGGGTCACAGATACGCAGTATTTT.

Of note for this clone: Because the CDR3's place on the DNA is in doubt, the DNA is left out and the CDR3 is given as listed by TCRdb. The chain combines TRBV4-2 with TRBJ2-7; whether TRBD2, the table's D call, matches the DNA was not checked. CDR1 is LGHNA and CDR2 is YNFKEQ in the germline V gene. Both ends counted, the CDR3 spans 14 residues. CDR3 amino acids: CASSQGLAGVSLYF.

The chain is built from TRBV7-3 and TRBJ2-7, with 11 bases that match TRBD2. The CDR3 sequence is 14 residues long. CDR1 and CDR2 (germline): SGHTA, FQGTGA. J gave up 4 bases and V 5 bases, and 4 bases lay outside the gene matches. DNA for the CDR3: TGTGCCAGCAGCAGGATAGCGGGAGGGTACGAGCAGTACTTC. Translation gives CASSRIAGGYEQYF.

As DNA, the CDR3 is TGTGCCAGCAGCCGGGACATCTACGAGCAGTACTTC. Its translation is CASSRDIYEQYF. The chain recombines TRBV5-6 with TRBJ2-7; a possible D gene is TRBD1 (6 bases). The CDR3 spans 12 residues. Germline CDR1 and CDR2: SGHDT and YYEEEE. V lost 4 bases, J lost 3 bases, and 8 bases lay in between.

The CDR3 DNA reads TGCGCCAGCAGCTTGGCCCCTAGCGGGGTGAACAATGAGCAGTTCTTC. Its protein product is CASSLAPSGVNNEQFF. The chain uses TRBV5-1 and TRBJ2-1, with 9 positions matching TRBD2. Looked up from germline, CDR1 is SGHRS and CDR2 is YFSETQ. The ends lost 0 bases at V and 5 bases at J; junction bases unmatched: 6. The CDR3 runs 16 residues.

The V gene is TRBV9, the J gene TRBJ2-6; D not resolved. The CDR3 totals 18 residues. Germline V CDR1 and CDR2: SGDLS, YYNGEE. Deletions cut 4 bases from V and 0 bases from J, with 17 bases between. In nucleotides, the CDR3 is TGTGCCAGCAGCCACTCCACGTTGGGCCTCTCTGGGGCCAACGTCCTGACTTTC. Amino acids: CASSHSTLGLSGANVLTF.

This chain links TRBV4-2 with TRBJ2-6, with 10 bases identical to TRBD1. CDR3 size: 18 residues. Trimming took 5 bases from V and 0 from J; bases not matched to a gene: 7. The V gene's germline CDR1 is LGHNA and CDR2 YNFKEQ. This CDR3 reads CASSVLTGGPSGANVLTF. The CDR3 DNA is TGTGCCAGCAGCGTATTGACAGGGGGCCCCTCTGGGGCCAACGTCCTGACTTTC.

The rearrangement joins TRBV4-1 to TRBJ2-5; no reliable D call. CDR1 is MGHRA and CDR2 is YSYEKL in the germline V gene. The CDR3 is made up of 14 amino acids. V was cut by 2 bases and J by 3 bases, with 10 bases left in between. CDR3 sequence (DNA): TGCGCCAGCAGCCAACACCTTCCGGAAGAGACCCAGTACTTC. It encodes CASSQHLPEETQYF.